Each of the 29 T cell receptor beta chains below was sequenced from the same sample in a study of OX40 agonist ivuxolimab in advanced cancers. TCRdb's copy holds only in-frame clones and misses some; the assay was immunoSEQ multiplex PCR. Found here are under 95,000 clones, about 93% of them singletons; the top ten hold less than 7%. The sequences come from CD4+ or CD8+ T cells sorted from blood, collected in a trial of the OX40 agonist ivuxolimab. All receptors come from an adult with an advanced solid tumor such as melanoma, head and neck, liver or kidney cancer.

This chain links TRBV2 with TRBJ2-7; perhaps D is TRBD1 or TRBD2 (5 bases each). The germline V gene has CDR1 SNHLY and CDR2 FYNNEI. The CDR3 runs 14 residues. Trimming removed 5 bases from V and 2 bases from J, with 13 bases in between. CDR3 amino acids: CASSRDRLTYEQYF. CDR3 DNA: TGTGCCAGCAGTCGGGACCGATTGACCTACGAGCAGTACTTC. The whole variable domain, filled in from reference TRBV2 and TRBJ2-7, reads EPEVTQTPSHQVTQMGQEVILRCVPISNHLYFYWYRQILGQKVEFLVSFYNNEISEKSEIFDDQFSVERPDGSNFTLKIRSTKLEDSAMYFCASSRDRLTYEQYFGPGTRLTVT.

This clone showed up just a few times. This chain connects TRBV5-1 to TRBJ2-7; 11 bases are shared with TRBD1. The V segment lost 3 bases and the J segment 2 bases; nucleotides outside the gene matches: 1. CDR1 and CDR2 (germline): SGHRS, YFSETQ. The CDR3 has 14 residues. The CDR3, as DNA: TGCGCCAGCAGCTCGGGACAGGGGGCCTACGAGCAGTACTTC. It is translated as CASSSGQGAYEQYF.

The rearrangement uses TRBV4-3 and TRBJ1-5, with no clear D. CDR3 length: 17 residues. The V gene lost 0 bases and the J gene lost 0 bases, with 12 bases spanning the gap. CDR1 is LGHNA, CDR2 YSLEER, per germline. CDR3 nucleotides: TGCGCCAGCAGCCAAGATATCACGGATAATAGCAATCAGCCCCAGCATTTT. Encoded protein: CASSQDITDNSNQPQHF.

This sequence joins TRBV6-5 and TRBJ1-5; possible D gene TRBD1, 5 bases. CDR3 length: 14 residues. CDR1 is MNHEY and CDR2 is SVGAGI in the germline V gene. The germline V and J ends were trimmed by 7 bases and 2 bases, with 12 bases remaining between them. As DNA, the CDR3 is TGTGCCAGCACCCCAGGGATAGGCAATCAGCCCCAGCATTTT. Translated, it gives CASTPGIGNQPQHF.

This chain links TRBV5-1 with TRBJ1-1; D unclear. Germline V gene data show CDR1 as SGHRS and CDR2 as YFSETQ. This CDR3 comprises 13 residues. Between the trimmed V and J ends, which lost 2 bases and 4 bases, there was a span of 9 bases. CDR3 in DNA: TGCGCCAGCAGCTTCAGGATGGGCACTGAAGCTTTCTTT. Its translation: CASSFRMGTEAFF.

CDR3 region: CASSVGGTNYGYTF. The CDR3 DNA reads TGTGCCAGCAGCGTAGGGGGAACAAACTATGGCTACACCTTC. The rearrangement uses TRBV9 and TRBJ1-2, with D unresolved. The CDR3 has 14 residues. Trimming pared 0 bases from V and 2 bases from J, leaving 8 bases between. Germline assignment: CDR1 SGDLS and CDR2 YYNGEE.

This chain uses TRBV30 with TRBJ1-5; D might be TRBD1 (5 bases). Looked up from germline, CDR1 is GTSNPN and CDR2 is SVGIG (reference sequence). The germline V and J ends were trimmed by 2 bases and 3 bases, with 11 bases remaining between them. CDR3 length: 14 amino acids. CDR3 coding DNA: TGTGCCTGGAGTCCGGGACCGAACAATCAGCCCCAGCATTTT. Translated, it gives CAWSPGPNNQPQHF.

The J gene is TRBJ2-5, the V gene TRBV4-1; unclear D gene. V lost 0 bases, J lost 5 bases, and 4 bases lay in between. The CDR3 consists of 12 residues. Per germline, CDR1 MGHRA and CDR2 YSYEKL. DNA for the CDR3: TGCGCCAGCAGCCAAGATGAGGAGACCCAGTACTTC. Protein sequence: CASSQDEETQYF.

This chain uses TRBV6-1 with TRBJ1-1; D remains unclear. Germline V gives CDR1 MNHNS, CDR2 SASEGT. The CDR3 extends over 12 amino acids. Trimming removed 3 bases from V and 4 bases from J, with 6 bases in between. The CDR3 DNA sequence: TGTGCCAGCAGTGATGTGGGCACTGAAGCTTTCTTT. Translating gives CASSDVGTEAFF.

J is TRBJ2-2 and V is TRBV6-1, with 9 bases aligning to TRBD2. V lost 6 bases and J lost 8; bases outside the gene matches: 10. The CDR3 runs 15 residues. Germline V gives CDR1 MNHNS, CDR2 SASEGT. CDR3 sequence: CASRPLAGRLGELFF. The CDR3 DNA follows: TGTGCCAGCAGGCCTCTAGCGGGGCGTCTTGGGGAGCTGTTTTTT.

V usage is TRBV19 and J usage is TRBJ2-5; unclear D gene. The CDR3 loop spans 14 amino acids. V was cut by 6 bases and J by 5 bases, with 16 bases left in between. CDR1 LNHDA and CDR2 SQIVND come from the germline V gene (reference sequence). CDR3 sequence (DNA): TGTGCCAGTAGAACCCATGGCCCTGGGGAGACCCAGTACTTC. This gives the protein CASRTHGPGETQYF.

The table lists this clone with a few counts. The CDR3 DNA reads as TGTGCCAGCAGCGGGACAGGGGACCTCACTGAAGCTTTCTTT. This sequence encodes CASSGTGDLTEAFF. The chain is built from TRBV9 and TRBJ1-1; 9 nucleotides agree with TRBD1. Germline V lookup: CDR1 SGDLS, CDR2 YYNGEE. The CDR3 length is 14 residues. J lost 4 bases, V lost 3 bases, and 4 bases had no gene match.

The CDR3 nucleotides read TGTGCCAGCAGCTTAGGCCCCGCCCAGTACTTC. Its translation is CASSLGPAQYF. This sequence joins TRBV7-8 and TRBJ2-5; D unresolved. Trimming pared 1 base from V and 9 bases from J, leaving 6 bases between. This CDR3 region has 11 residues. Germline V lookup: CDR1 SGHVS, CDR2 FQNEAQ.

This clone was observed once. J is TRBJ2-1 and V is TRBV27; no clear D gene. Germline CDR1 is MNHEY and CDR2 is SMNVEV (reference sequence). The CDR3 is 15 amino acids. V was trimmed by 4 bases and J by 2 bases, leaving 12 bases between them. For the CDR3, the DNA is TGTGCCAGCAGTTATATGCAGGTCACCTACAATGAGCAGTTCTTC. This sequence encodes CASSYMQVTYNEQFF.

The V call is TRBV19, the J call TRBJ1-2; TRBD1 is a possible D gene (5 bases). The CDR3 sequence is 18 residues long. With 7 bases removed from V and 4 bases from J, the gap between germline ends came to 28 bases. In germline, CDR1 is LNHDA, CDR2 SQIVND (reference sequence). CDR3 sequence: CASIKEAGRAHLAYGYTF. CDR3 in DNA: TGTGCCAGTATTAAAGAGGCAGGGCGAGCCCACCTCGCCTATGGCTACACCTTC.

The chain recombines TRBV28 with TRBJ1-5, with D perhaps matching TRBD1 (6 bases). This CDR3 comprises 16 residues. Germline V CDR1 and CDR2: MDHEN, SYDVKM. V lost 6 bases and J 5 bases, leaving 20 bases between the germline ends. CDR3 sequence (DNA): TGTGCCAGCAGCACCCCAGGACAGATCCTTTATCAGCCCCAGCATTTT. Its protein product is CASSTPGQILYQPQHF.

The chain uses TRBV30 and TRBJ1-2; maybe TRBD1 (5 bases). The length of the CDR3 is 13 residues. Germline lookup yields CDR1 GTSNPN and CDR2 SVGIG (reference sequence). The ends were cut back, 2 bases at V and 2 bases at J, with 9 bases in the middle. The CDR3 DNA follows: TGTGCCTGGAGTCCCCAGGGAAACTATGGCTACACCTTC. Amino acids: CAWSPQGNYGYTF. The entire variable domain, with the rest obtained from reference TRBV30 and TRBJ1-2, is as follows: SQTIHQWPATLVQPVGSPLSLECTVEGTSNPNLYWYRQAAGRGLQLLFYSVGIGQISSEVPQNLSASRPQDRQFILSSKKLLLSDSGFYLCAWSPQGNYGYTFGSGTRLTVV.

This chain uses TRBV15 with TRBJ2-7; D remains ambiguous. Germline loops: CDR1 LNHNV, CDR2 YYDKDF (reference sequence). V lost 1 base and J 0 bases, leaving 13 bases between the germline ends. This CDR3 is built from 16 residues. The CDR3 here is CATSRVASVFSYEQYF. The CDR3 nucleotides read TGTGCCACCAGCAGAGTGGCCAGTGTCTTCTCCTACGAGCAGTACTTC.

The CDR3 loop reads CASSGQGPMNTEAFF. CDR3 nucleotides: TGTGCCAGTAGCGGACAGGGACCTATGAACACTGAAGCTTTCTTT. The genes are TRBV19 and TRBJ1-1, with TRBD1 matching over 8 bases. Unmatched junction bases numbered 6, after V lost 6 bases and J lost 0 bases. Germline CDR1 and CDR2: LNHDA and SQIVND (reference sequence). The CDR3 is made up of 15 amino acids.

The chain combines TRBV5-1 with TRBJ2-4; perhaps TRBD2 as D (6 bases). CDR1 is SGHRS, CDR2 YFSETQ, per germline. CDR3 length equals 16 residues. Between the trimmed V and J ends, which lost 0 bases and 1 base, there was a span of 11 bases. The CDR3 loop is CASSLAGALAKNIQYF. CDR3 sequence (DNA): TGCGCCAGCAGCTTGGCGGGAGCGTTGGCCAAAAACATTCAGTACTTC.

The genes are TRBV27 and TRBJ2-1; unclear D gene. CDR1 is MNHEY, CDR2 SMNVEV, per germline (reference sequence). The CDR3 sequence is 13 residues long. Trimming shortened V by 3 bases and J by 5 bases, and 8 bases separated the two germline ends. This CDR3 is CASSFDGDNEQFF. Here the CDR3 DNA reads TGTGCCAGCAGTTTTGACGGTGACAATGAGCAGTTCTTC.

The rearrangement uses TRBV7-9 and TRBJ2-7; 11 bases are shared with TRBD2. The CDR3 is 15 amino acids. V trimming: 5 bases; J trimming: 6 bases; junction bases outside the gene matches: 9. CDR1 is SEHNR and CDR2 is FQNEAQ in the germline V gene (reference sequence). This CDR3 is CASSPKLAGVGEQYF. The CDR3 DNA reads TGTGCCAGCAGCCCCAAACTAGCGGGAGTTGGCGAGCAGTACTTC.

The chain is built from TRBV7-2 and TRBJ2-1; a weak D match, TRBD1 (5 bases). Trimming left V 3 bases short and J 2 bases short, with 8 bases between. Germline V gene sequence: CDR1 SGHTA, CDR2 FQGNSA. This CDR3 contains 14 residues. The CDR3 DNA reads TGTGCCAGCAGCTTCGCAGGGACCTACAATGAGCAGTTCTTC. It specifies CASSFAGTYNEQFF.

This clone is a singleton in its sample. The V call is TRBV9, the J call TRBJ2-1; tentatively, D is TRBD1 (7 bases). The CDR3 spans 15 residues. V lost 0 bases to trimming and J lost 7 bases, with 14 bases between them. CDR1 is SGDLS, CDR2 YYNGEE, per germline. The DNA of the CDR3 is TGTGCCAGCAGCGTAGTGGATCAGGGGGGAAATGAGCAGTTCTTC. Translation gives CASSVVDQGGNEQFF.

The gene calls are TRBV29-1 and TRBJ2-7, with D possibly matching TRBD1 (5 bases). Per germline, CDR1 SQVTM and CDR2 ANQGSEA. V lost 2 bases to trimming and J lost 7 bases, with 18 bases between them. This CDR3 is 14 amino acids long. CDR3 amino acids: CSVELGQGGFEQYF. The DNA of the CDR3 is TGCAGCGTTGAATTGGGCCAGGGTGGATTTGAGCAGTACTTC.

The V call is TRBV2, the J call TRBJ1-1, with D possibly being TRBD1 (5 bases). The CDR3 covers 11 residues. Germline V gives CDR1 SNHLY, CDR2 FYNNEI. The V and J ends lost 3 bases and 12 bases respectively, with 11 bases between them. The CDR3 nucleotides are TGTGCCAGCAGTGACGGGGCGGTGACTTTCTTT. Translated: CASSDGAVTFF.

The chain is built from TRBV30 and TRBJ2-5; TRBD2 aligns across 8 bases. This CDR3 is 14 amino acids long. Germline V lookup: CDR1 GTSNPN, CDR2 SVGIG (reference sequence). Trimming took 4 bases from V and 5 from J; bases not matched to a gene: 9. This CDR3 is CAWTGGGQWETQYF. The CDR3 region has the DNA TGTGCCTGGACGGGGGGGGGCCAATGGGAGACCCAGTACTTC. Combining the CDR3 with reference TRBV30 and TRBJ2-5 gives the whole variable domain SQTIHQWPATLVQPVGSPLSLECTVEGTSNPNLYWYRQAAGRGLQLLFYSVGIGQISSEVPQNLSASRPQDRQFILSSKKLLLSDSGFYLCAWTGGGQWETQYFGPGTRLLVL.

V is TRBV2 and J is TRBJ2-1; D tentatively fits TRBD1 or TRBD2 (8 bases each). Looked up from germline, CDR1 is SNHLY and CDR2 is FYNNEI. The CDR3 runs 16 residues. The V end lost 7 bases, the J end lost 8 bases, and 24 bases lay between the germline ends. The CDR3 loop reads CASTSGGGTSGDEQFF. As DNA, the CDR3 is TGTGCCAGCACTTCAGGGGGCGGGACTAGTGGGGATGAGCAGTTCTTC.

DNA of the CDR3: TGTGCCAGCAGTGCCGGGACCGGGGAGCTGTTTTTT. Protein product: CASSAGTGELFF. The chain carries TRBV2 and TRBJ2-2; D gene ambiguous. The CDR3 has 12 residues. The V end was cut by 4 bases, the J end by 5 bases, with 5 bases between. From germline, CDR1 is SNHLY and CDR2 FYNNEI. Combining the CDR3 with reference TRBV2 and TRBJ2-2 gives the whole variable domain EPEVTQTPSHQVTQMGQEVILRCVPISNHLYFYWYRQILGQKVEFLVSFYNNEISEKSEIFDDQFSVERPDGSNFTLKIRSTKLEDSAMYFCASSAGTGELFFGEGSRLTVL.